This passage covers 12 T cell receptor beta chains from one sample sequenced in a study of blood T cells in healthy people across ages. A second roughly 6 to 11 cycle PCR used barcoded and J-beta primers. From the 5' RACE reads, TCRdb called clonotypes with MiXCR, one entry per CDR3 protein. The sample carries around 900,000 distinct CDR3 sequences, roughly 51% recorded once. The specimen was blood. These receptors all come from a woman aged 60 to 75 in good health.

This clonotype was found a few times. The chain employs TRBV11-2 and TRBJ1-6; D may be TRBD1 (5 bases). V was cut by 4 bases and J by 10 bases, with 14 bases left in between. Germline CDR1 and CDR2: SGHAT and FQNNGV. The CDR3 sequence is 14 residues long. The CDR3 nucleotides read TGTGCCAGCAGCTGGGTGGGGCAATACTCACCCCTCCACTTT. This gives the protein CASSWVGQYSPLHF.

This clonotype was observed a few times. The genes are TRBV20-1 and TRBJ2-5; unclear D gene. From germline, CDR1 is DFQATT and CDR2 SNEGSKA (reference sequence). With 6 bases removed from V and 4 bases from J, the gap between germline ends came to 6 bases. This CDR3 is 10 amino acids long. CDR3: CSARAETQYF. As DNA, the CDR3 is TGCAGTGCCCGGGCAGAGACCCAGTACTTC.

The chain combines TRBV27 with TRBJ2-7; 7 nucleotides line up with TRBD1. V dropped 2 bases and J dropped 3; count of bases not matched to a gene: 7. The germline V gene has CDR1 MNHEY and CDR2 SMNVEV (reference sequence). The CDR3 runs to 15 residues. CDR3 in amino acids: CASSLKGGAFYEQYF. The CDR3 nucleotides are TGTGCCAGCAGTTTAAAAGGGGGCGCATTCTACGAGCAGTACTTC.

This rearrangement joins TRBV28 to TRBJ2-1, with 7 bases fitting TRBD1. Germline V lookup: CDR1 MDHEN, CDR2 SYDVKM. This CDR3 is 15 amino acids long. V lost 7 bases, J lost 8 bases, and 14 bases stayed unmatched. The CDR3 DNA follows: TGTGCCAGCATCCCCGATGAGACAGGGAGCTATGAGCAGTTCTTC. Protein: CASIPDETGSYEQFF.

The chain joins TRBV25-1 to TRBJ2-2; 10 bases fit TRBD1. The CDR3 has 14 residues. Germline lookup yields CDR1 MGHDK and CDR2 SYGVNS. Trimming cost V 6 bases and J 3 bases; bases outside gene matches: 1. The CDR3 here is CASRTGGDTGELFF. In nucleotides, the CDR3 is TGTGCCAGCAGGACAGGGGGCGACACCGGGGAGCTGTTTTTT. The full variable domain, with the rest looked up from reference TRBV25-1 and TRBJ2-2, is EADIYQTPRYLVIGTGKKITLECSQTMGHDKMYWYQQDPGMELHLIHYSYGVNSTEKGDLSSESTVSRIRTEHFPLTLESARPSHTSQYLCASRTGGDTGELFFGEGSRLTVL.

The gene calls are TRBV21-1 and TRBJ2-5; no DNA check was done on the table's D call, TRBD2. TRBJ2-7 matches the DNA end more closely, so the J call is doubtful. TRBV21-1 is a pseudogene. This CDR3 region has 18 residues. In nucleotides, the CDR3 is TGTGCCAGCAGTCCTTGCGGGAGGGATGTAGTACCGACCTACGAGCAGTACTTC. Its translation: CASSPCGRDVVPTYEQYF.

V gene TRBV29-1 combines with J gene TRBJ2-3; 10 bases are shared with TRBD1. The CDR3 spans 13 residues. V trimming: 6 bases; J trimming: 5 bases; junction bases outside the gene matches: 5. Germline-derived CDR1 and CDR2 are SQVTM and ANQGSEA. The CDR3 protein is CSVGQGVGDTQYF. The CDR3 region has the DNA TGCAGCGTCGGACAGGGGGTAGGAGATACGCAGTATTTT.

The J gene is TRBJ2-3, the V gene TRBV7-2, with D possibly TRBD2 on 6 matching bases. The CDR3 extends over 14 amino acids. V lost 3 bases and J 7 bases, leaving 14 bases between the germline ends. The germline V gene encodes CDR1 SGHTA and CDR2 FQGNSA. The CDR3 sequence: CASSLMGGVYTQYF. The CDR3 region has the DNA TGTGCCAGCAGCTTGATGGGGGGAGTATATACGCAGTATTTT.

The rearrangement links TRBV29-1 to TRBJ2-5, with D maybe TRBD2 (5 bases). The closer fit of TRBJ2-7 to the DNA end suggests the J call may be wrong. Looked up from germline, CDR1 is SQVTM and CDR2 is ANQGSEA. The CDR3 has 10 amino acids. CDR3 nucleotide sequence: TGCAGCGTTGGGGAGCACGAGCAGTACTTC. As protein: CSVGEHEQYF.

CDR3 sequence: CASSSRAGGEETQYF. The CDR3 region has the DNA TGTGCCAGCAGCTCCAGAGCTGGGGGGGAAGAGACCCAGTACTTC. J is TRBJ2-5 and V is TRBV11-2; TRBD2 agrees at 7 bases. This CDR3 region has 15 residues. Germline CDR1 is SGHAT and CDR2 is FQNNGV. Trimming removed 4 bases from V and 3 bases from J; junction bases left unmatched: 8.

This chain uses TRBV24-1 with TRBJ2-1; D ambiguous. This CDR3 spans 12 amino acids. With 4 bases removed from V and 7 bases from J, the gap between germline ends came to 7 bases. Germline CDR1 KGHDR, CDR2 SFDVKD. In DNA, the CDR3 is TGTGCCACCAGTGAGGAATGGAATGAGCAGTTCTTC. Its protein product is CATSEEWNEQFF.

The sample holds a few counts of this clonotype. The chain combines TRBV12-3 or TRBV12-4 with TRBJ1-1; D uncertain. Trimming stripped 1 base from V and 1 base from J, with 13 bases between. The CDR3 runs to 16 residues. CDR3 in amino acids: CASSLVGIGGNTEAFF. The CDR3 nucleotides read TGTGCCAGCAGTTTAGTGGGGATAGGAGGGAACACTGAAGCTTTCTTT.